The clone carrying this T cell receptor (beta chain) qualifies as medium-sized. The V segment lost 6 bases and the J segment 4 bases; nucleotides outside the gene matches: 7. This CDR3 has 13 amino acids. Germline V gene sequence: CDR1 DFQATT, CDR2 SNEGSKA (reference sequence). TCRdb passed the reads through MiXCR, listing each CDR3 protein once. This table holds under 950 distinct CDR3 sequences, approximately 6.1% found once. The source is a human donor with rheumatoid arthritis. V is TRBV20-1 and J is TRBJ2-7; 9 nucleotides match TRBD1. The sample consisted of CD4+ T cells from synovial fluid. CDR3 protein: CSAVRDRAYEQYF. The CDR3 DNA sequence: TGCAGTGCCGTCCGGGACAGGGCTTACGAGCAGTACTTC.